These 31 T cell receptor beta chains originate from one sample sequenced in a study of cytomegalovirus exposure and HLA in healthy donors. Vbeta (60) and Jbeta (13) primers were used in the PCR. Clones were sequenced by immunoSEQ multiplex PCR, and TCRdb holds only the in-frame ones, with some missing. The sample lists around 140,000 clones; over 60% were seen once. Sequenced input: PBMCs. Source of these receptors: a male donor in good health and CMV-seropositive.

The V gene is TRBV28, the J gene TRBJ2-7; D ambiguous. Trimming took 8 bases from V and 4 from J, leaving 21 bases between them. CDR1 and CDR2 (germline): MDHEN, SYDVKM. The CDR3 loop spans 15 amino acids. Written as DNA, the CDR3 is TGTGCCAGCCTGTCTATCACAGAGACAAGTTACGAGCAGTACTTC. Translation gives CASLSITETSYEQYF.

This clone was counted once. This sequence joins TRBV4-2 and TRBJ2-2, with 7 bases that match TRBD1. V trimming: 0 bases; J trimming: 1 base; junction bases outside the gene matches: 2. The CDR3 loop spans 16 amino acids. Germline V gene sequence: CDR1 LGHNA, CDR2 YNFKEQ. The DNA for the CDR3 is TGTGCCAGCAGCCAAGAGACAGGGTGGAACACCGGGGAGCTGTTTTTT. This translates into CASSQETGWNTGELFF.

V is TRBV28 and J is TRBJ1-2; D not resolved. Germline V gene sequence: CDR1 MDHEN, CDR2 SYDVKM. V lost 7 bases, J lost 8 bases, and 26 bases lay in between. CDR3 length equals 16 residues. The CDR3 coding sequence is TGTGCCAGCACCCTCCCTGGGTCCCGGCGGGTTAGCGGCTACACCTTC. This sequence encodes CASTLPGSRRVSGYTF.

The rearrangement links TRBV6-5 to TRBJ2-2; no clear D gene. The germline V gene encodes CDR1 MNHEY and CDR2 SVGAGI. Trimming left V 7 bases short and J 1 base short, with 10 bases between. The CDR3 sequence is 14 residues long. The CDR3 sequence: CASTAVGNTGELFF. In DNA, the CDR3 is TGTGCCAGCACTGCCGTCGGGAACACCGGGGAGCTGTTTTTT.

The V and J genes are TRBV5-5 and TRBJ2-2, with 9 bases matching TRBD2. V lost 1 base to trimming and J lost 6 bases; unmatched junction nucleotides: 16. Germline V gene data show CDR1 as SGHKS and CDR2 as YYEKEE (reference sequence). This CDR3 region has 19 residues. For the CDR3, the DNA is TGTGCCAGCAGCTTGAGTATGAGTGGGCTAGCGGGACTTCCCGGGGAGCTGTTTTTT. Its protein product is CASSLSMSGLAGLPGELFF.

V and J are TRBV11-2 and TRBJ2-1; D call uncertain. This CDR3 spans 13 amino acids. The V end was cut by 2 bases, the J end by 16 bases, with 18 bases between. CDR1 is SGHAT, CDR2 FQNNGV, per germline. The CDR3 protein is CASSLISRSYKFF. In DNA form, the CDR3 reads TGTGCCAGCAGCTTAATTAGTCGGTCATATAAATTCTTC.

This clone turned up a few times. The chain employs TRBV9 and TRBJ2-5, with unresolved D. Trimming took 5 bases from V and 0 from J, leaving 11 bases between them. There are 14 residues in the CDR3. Per germline, CDR1 SGDLS and CDR2 YYNGEE. As DNA, the CDR3 is TGTGCCAGCAGTTCGGGTGGGTACCAAGAGACCCAGTACTTC. Translating gives CASSSGGYQETQYF. The full variable domain, completed using reference TRBV9 and TRBJ2-5, is DSGVTQTPKHLITATGQRVTLRCSPRSGDLSVYWYQQSLDQGLQFLIQYYNGEERAKGNILERFSAQQFPDLHSELNLSSLELGDSALYFCASSSGGYQETQYFGPGTRLLVL.

V is TRBV11-3 and J is TRBJ2-5; 7 bases agree with TRBD2. There are 12 residues in the CDR3. Looked up from germline, CDR1 is SGHNT and CDR2 is YENEEA. After removal of 4 bases from V and 5 bases from J, the junction contained 1 base not matched to a gene. The CDR3: CASSSSGETQYF. The CDR3, as DNA: TGTGCCAGCAGCTCTAGCGGCGAGACCCAGTACTTC. Filled out from reference TRBV11-3 and TRBJ2-5, the complete variable domain reads EAGVVQSPRYKIIEKKQPVAFWCNPISGHNTLYWYLQNLGQGPELLIRYENEEAVDDSQLPKDRFSAERLKGVDSTLKIQPAELGDSAVYLCASSSSGETQYFGPGTRLLVL.

The rearrangement joins TRBV28 to TRBJ2-3; TRBD1 matches at 7 bases. Germline V CDR1 and CDR2: MDHEN, SYDVKM. CDR3 size: 14 residues. V was pared by 3 bases and J by 6 bases, with 6 bases of the junction left unmatched. The CDR3 nucleotides read TGTGCCAGCAGTTTGACAGGGTGGGGGGATACGCAGTATTTT. Translating it yields CASSLTGWGDTQYF.

V gene TRBV7-9 combines with J gene TRBJ1-4; D might be TRBD1 (5 bases). The CDR3 spans 14 residues. Between the trimmed V and J ends, which lost 6 bases and 8 bases, there was a span of 16 bases. Germline V CDR1 and CDR2: SEHNR, FQNEAQ (reference sequence). CDR3 region: CASRLGAASEKLFF. The CDR3 region has the DNA TGTGCCAGCAGGCTAGGGGCGGCGAGCGAAAAACTGTTTTTT.

This clone turned up a few times. The CDR3 DNA reads as TGTGCCAGCAGTTACAGTGGGGCCCATGAGCAGTTCTTC. Its protein is CASSYSGAHEQFF. This sequence joins TRBV6-5 and TRBJ2-1; possibly TRBD1 for D (5 bases). The CDR3 sequence is 13 residues long. V was cut by 2 bases and J by 8 bases, with 10 bases left in between. The V gene's germline CDR1 is MNHEY and CDR2 SVGAGI.

For this clone: Other DNA sequences in this specimen translate into the identical CDR3. The chain couples TRBV5-1 to TRBJ2-7; perhaps TRBD1 as D (5 bases). This CDR3 region has 12 residues. Trimming removed 7 bases at V and 2 bases at J, with 10 bases between. Germline V gene data show CDR1 as SGHRS and CDR2 as YFSETQ. Here the CDR3 reads CASSETAYEQYF. DNA of the CDR3: TGCGCCAGCTCCGAGACAGCCTACGAGCAGTACTTC. The entire variable domain, with the rest obtained from reference TRBV5-1 and TRBJ2-7, is as follows: KAGVTQTPRYLIKTRGQQVTLSCSPISGHRSVSWYQQTPGQGLQFLFEYFSETQRNKGNFPGRFSGRQFSNSRSEMNVSTLELGDSALYLCASSETAYEQYFGPGTRLTVT.

Worth noting for this clone: The sample holds other DNA sequences that translate to the same CDR3. The CDR3 loop is CASSLDSLNYEQYF. The CDR3 DNA reads as TGTGCCAGCAGCTTGGACAGCTTGAACTACGAGCAGTACTTC. This chain connects TRBV5-8 to TRBJ2-7; D not resolved. Per the germline V gene, CDR1 is SGHTS and CDR2 is YDEGEE. Trimming left V 0 bases short and J 3 bases short, with 10 bases between. The CDR3 sequence is 14 residues long.

This chain uses TRBV18 with TRBJ2-4, with 7 positions matching TRBD1. Germline CDR1 is KGHSH and CDR2 is LQKENI. The CDR3 consists of 14 residues. V was clipped by 3 bases and J by 7 bases; unmatched bases: 6. Written as DNA, the CDR3 is TGTGCCAGCTCACCCCGGGACAGAAAGAACATTCAGTACTTC. This translates into CASSPRDRKNIQYF.

This clone appeared a single time. The rearrangement uses TRBV18 and TRBJ2-1, with 14 bases identical to TRBD2. Losses at the gene ends were 6 bases for V and 9 bases for J; bases not matched to a gene: 7. This CDR3 has 15 residues. CDR1 is KGHSH and CDR2 is LQKENI in the germline V gene. This chain's CDR3 is CASSGGLAGEVEQFF. The DNA for the CDR3 is TGTGCCAGCTCGGGGGGACTAGCGGGAGAGGTTGAGCAGTTCTTC.

The gene calls are TRBV29-1 and TRBJ2-1, with D maybe TRBD1 (6 bases). Per the germline V gene, CDR1 is SQVTM and CDR2 is ANQGSEA. Trimming cost V 8 bases and J 6 bases, with 17 bases left between them. There are 13 residues in the CDR3. CDR3 coding DNA: TGCAGCCCGCGTTGGGGGCCCCTCAATGAGCAGTTCTTC. This translates into CSPRWGPLNEQFF.

The chain links TRBV6-6 to TRBJ1-5; 7 nucleotides match TRBD1. The CDR3 is made up of 14 amino acids. V was pared by 5 bases and J by 9 bases, with 10 bases of the junction left unmatched. Germline CDR1 is MNHNY and CDR2 is SVGAGI (reference sequence). The CDR3 here is CASSGDRVVLPQHF. The CDR3 nucleotides read TGTGCCAGCAGTGGTGACAGGGTCGTGTTGCCCCAGCATTTT.

The chain recombines TRBV6-1 with TRBJ1-5; maybe TRBD1 (6 bases). The CDR3 is 14 residues long. The germline V and J ends were trimmed by 6 bases and 7 bases, with 16 bases remaining between them. Looked up from germline, CDR1 is MNHNS and CDR2 is SASEGT. CDR3 region: CASRRGGGVQPQHF. CDR3 DNA: TGTGCCAGCAGACGAGGGGGGGGCGTCCAGCCCCAGCATTTT.

CDR3 in amino acids: CASTGFMNTEAFF. The DNA for the CDR3 is TGTGCCAGTACCGGGTTCATGAACACTGAAGCTTTCTTT. The V and J genes are TRBV14 and TRBJ1-1; D not resolved. Germline CDR1 reads SGHDN; CDR2 reads FVKESK. The CDR3 covers 13 residues. V lost 9 bases, J lost 0 bases, and 11 bases lay in between.

This chain connects TRBV7-2 to TRBJ1-2; D ambiguous. V gave up 7 bases and J gave up 8 bases, with 14 bases separating them. This CDR3 has 12 residues. CDR1 and CDR2 (germline): SGHTA, FQGNSA. The CDR3 nucleotides are TGTGCCAGCATTCCAATCGAGGGAGGCTACACCTTC. Its translation is CASIPIEGGYTF.

This chain connects TRBV2 to TRBJ2-5; tentatively, D is TRBD2 (6 bases). Trimming cost V 8 bases and J 3 bases, with 13 bases left between them. The germline V gene encodes CDR1 SNHLY and CDR2 FYNNEI. The CDR3 consists of 13 residues. CDR3: CASAGQAEETQYF. Here the CDR3 DNA reads TGTGCCAGCGCGGGGCAGGCGGAAGAGACCCAGTACTTC.

DNA of the CDR3: TGTGCCAGCAGCCCTCATGGAGCGGTGGGAACCGAAGCTTTCTTT. Encoded protein: CASSPHGAVGTEAFF. This rearrangement joins TRBV7-3 to TRBJ1-1; D gene uncertain. V was cut by 5 bases and J by 8 bases, with 21 bases left in between. Germline V gene data show CDR1 as SGHTA and CDR2 as FQGTGA. The CDR3 is made up of 15 amino acids. The variable domain in full, with the rest retrieved from reference TRBV7-3 and TRBJ1-1, is GAGVSQTPSNKVTEKGKYVELRCDPISGHTALYWYRQSLGQGPEFLIYFQGTGAADDSGLPNDRFFAVRPEGSVSTLKIQRTERGDSAVYLCASSPHGAVGTEAFFGQGTRLTVV.

The V and J genes are TRBV7-9 and TRBJ1-1, with D possibly being TRBD1 (6 bases). The V end was cut by 8 bases, the J end by 12 bases, with 25 bases between. CDR3 length equals 14 residues. The V gene's germline CDR1 is SEHNR and CDR2 FQNEAQ (reference sequence). The CDR3 region is CASYRGGAAPIPFF. In DNA, the CDR3 is TGTGCCAGCTATCGCGGGGGCGCCGCGCCTATCCCTTTCTTT.

The chain links TRBV21-1 to TRBJ2-2; the table assigns TRBD2, which was not confirmed against the DNA. TRBV21-1 corresponds to a pseudogene. This CDR3 has 18 residues. The CDR3 region has the DNA TGTGCCAGCAGCAAAGAGCCGGCGGGAGGTAGAGACACCGGGGAGCTGTTTTTT. As protein: CASSKEPAGGRDTGELFF.

The rearrangement links TRBV6-5 to TRBJ1-3, with D maybe TRBD1 (5 bases). Trimming cost V 2 bases and J 0 bases, with 11 bases left between them. This CDR3 has 16 residues. Germline values: CDR1 MNHEY, CDR2 SVGAGI. CDR3 amino acids: CASSYSGAFSGNTIYF. CDR3 bases: TGTGCCAGCAGTTACAGTGGGGCGTTCTCTGGAAACACCATATATTTT.

This clone was picked up a small number of times. The rearrangement uses TRBV27 and TRBJ1-4; D gene unclear. Germline loops: CDR1 MNHEY, CDR2 SMNVEV (reference sequence). Trimming took 8 bases from V and 7 from J, leaving 17 bases between them. There are 14 residues in the CDR3. The CDR3 coding sequence is TGTGCCAGCTGTGAGTCGGGGAGACGTGAAAAACTGTTTTTT. Protein: CASCESGRREKLFF.

In its sample, this clone was seen a few times. The chain is built from TRBV5-6 and TRBJ2-3; 12 bases map to TRBD2. This CDR3 is built from 15 residues. V was clipped by 2 bases and J by 3 bases; unmatched bases: 1. Germline CDR1 reads SGHDT; CDR2 reads YYEEEE. The chain's CDR3 is CASSLGLAGTDTQYF. The CDR3 DNA sequence: TGTGCCAGCAGCTTAGGACTAGCGGGGACAGATACGCAGTATTTT.

V and J are TRBV5-1 and TRBJ2-3; 8 positions agree with TRBD2. This CDR3 region has 17 residues. Per the germline V gene, CDR1 is SGHRS and CDR2 is YFSETQ. V gave up 1 base and J gave up 0 bases; unmatched junction bases: 7. This chain's CDR3 is CASSLTVAGLSTDTQYF. DNA of the CDR3: TGCGCCAGCAGCTTGACGGTAGCGGGGCTTAGCACAGATACGCAGTATTTT.

V and J are TRBV27 and TRBJ2-7; the D is unclear. The CDR3 runs to 15 residues. Germline assignment: CDR1 MNHEY and CDR2 SMNVEV (reference sequence). Trimming removed 6 bases at V and 7 bases at J, with 22 bases between. CDR3 residues: CASRPWVRSAGEQYF. Here the CDR3 DNA reads TGTGCCAGCAGACCGTGGGTCAGGTCTGCTGGGGAGCAGTACTTC.

V usage is TRBV5-1 and J usage is TRBJ2-1, with 9 nucleotides matching TRBD1. V was clipped by 0 bases and J by 2 bases; unmatched bases: 0. Germline CDR1 and CDR2: SGHRS and YFSETQ. This CDR3 is built from 15 residues. The CDR3: CASSLGDRAYNEQFF. CDR3 DNA sequence: TGCGCCAGCAGCTTGGGGGACAGGGCCTACAATGAGCAGTTCTTC.

The chain uses TRBV6-4 and TRBJ2-3; 8 bases are a match to TRBD2. The junction had 11 bases not matched to a gene; V was cut back by 8 bases and J by 4 bases. From germline, CDR1 is MRHNA and CDR2 SNTAGT. The CDR3 has 15 amino acids. The CDR3 here is CASSEFSGGADTQYF. In nucleotides, the CDR3 is TGTGCCAGCTCCGAGTTTTCCGGGGGGGCAGATACGCAGTATTTT.